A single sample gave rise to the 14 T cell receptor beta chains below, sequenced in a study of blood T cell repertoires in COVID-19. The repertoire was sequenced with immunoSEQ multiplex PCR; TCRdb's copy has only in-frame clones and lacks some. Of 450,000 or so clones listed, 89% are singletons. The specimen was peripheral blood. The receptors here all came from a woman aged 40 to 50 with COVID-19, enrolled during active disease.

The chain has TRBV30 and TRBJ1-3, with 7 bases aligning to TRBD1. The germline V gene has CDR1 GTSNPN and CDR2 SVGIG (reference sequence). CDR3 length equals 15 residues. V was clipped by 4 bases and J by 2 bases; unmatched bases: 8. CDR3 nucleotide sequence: TGTGCCTGGACCCCCCTTGGGACAGCTGGAAACACCATATATTTT. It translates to CAWTPLGTAGNTIYF. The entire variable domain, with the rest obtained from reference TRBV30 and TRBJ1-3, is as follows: SQTIHQWPATLVQPVGSPLSLECTVEGTSNPNLYWYRQAAGRGLQLLFYSVGIGQISSEVPQNLSASRPQDRQFILSSKKLLLSDSGFYLCAWTPLGTAGNTIYFGEGSWLTVV.

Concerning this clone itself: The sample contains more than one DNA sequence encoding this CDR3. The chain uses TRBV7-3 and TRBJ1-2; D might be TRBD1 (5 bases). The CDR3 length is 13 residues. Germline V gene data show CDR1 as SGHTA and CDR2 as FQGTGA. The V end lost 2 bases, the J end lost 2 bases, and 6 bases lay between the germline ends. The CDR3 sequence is CASSLAGNYGYTF. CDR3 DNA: TGTGCCAGCAGCTTAGCAGGGAACTATGGCTACACCTTC.

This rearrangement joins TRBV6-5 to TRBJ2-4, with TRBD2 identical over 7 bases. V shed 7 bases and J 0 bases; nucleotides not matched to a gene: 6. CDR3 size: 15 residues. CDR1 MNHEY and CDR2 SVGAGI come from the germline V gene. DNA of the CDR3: TGTGCCAGCACCAAAGCGGGGCTAGCCAAAAACATTCAGTACTTC. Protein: CASTKAGLAKNIQYF.

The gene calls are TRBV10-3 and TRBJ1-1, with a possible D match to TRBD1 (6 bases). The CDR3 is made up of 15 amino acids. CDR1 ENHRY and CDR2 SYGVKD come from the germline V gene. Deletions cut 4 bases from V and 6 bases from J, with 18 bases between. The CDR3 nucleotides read TGTGCCATCAGTGGGATGGACAGCCGGGAGGCTGAAGCTTTCTTT. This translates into CAISGMDSREAEAFF.

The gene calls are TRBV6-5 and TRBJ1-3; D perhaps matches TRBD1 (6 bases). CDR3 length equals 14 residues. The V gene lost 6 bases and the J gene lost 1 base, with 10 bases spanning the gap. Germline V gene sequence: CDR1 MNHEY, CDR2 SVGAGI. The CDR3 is CASSRGNSGNTIYF. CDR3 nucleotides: TGTGCCAGCAGCAGGGGAAATTCTGGAAACACCATATATTTT.

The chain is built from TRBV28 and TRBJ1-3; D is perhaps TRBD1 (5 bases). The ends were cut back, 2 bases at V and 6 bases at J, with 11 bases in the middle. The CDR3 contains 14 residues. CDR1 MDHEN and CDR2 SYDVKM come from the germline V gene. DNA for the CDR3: TGTGCCAGCAGTTTAGGCAGGGCCATAAACACCATATATTTT. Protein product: CASSLGRAINTIYF.

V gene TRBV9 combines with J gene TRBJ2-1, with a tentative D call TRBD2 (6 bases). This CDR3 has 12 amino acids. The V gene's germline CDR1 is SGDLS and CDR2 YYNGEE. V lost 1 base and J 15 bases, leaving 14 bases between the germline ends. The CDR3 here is CASSVLGGDAFF. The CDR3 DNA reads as TGTGCCAGCAGCGTACTGGGGGGAGATGCGTTCTTC. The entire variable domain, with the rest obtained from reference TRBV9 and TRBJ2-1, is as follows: DSGVTQTPKHLITATGQRVTLRCSPRSGDLSVYWYQQSLDQGLQFLIQYYNGEERAKGNILERFSAQQFPDLHSELNLSSLELGDSALYFCASSVLGGDAFFGPGTRLTVL.

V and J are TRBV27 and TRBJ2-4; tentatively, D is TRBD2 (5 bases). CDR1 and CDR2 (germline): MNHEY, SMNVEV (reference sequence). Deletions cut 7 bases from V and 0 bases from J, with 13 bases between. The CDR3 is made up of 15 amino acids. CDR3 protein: CASKRLRGAKNIQYF. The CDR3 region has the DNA TGTGCCAGCAAGCGACTAAGAGGAGCCAAAAACATTCAGTACTTC.

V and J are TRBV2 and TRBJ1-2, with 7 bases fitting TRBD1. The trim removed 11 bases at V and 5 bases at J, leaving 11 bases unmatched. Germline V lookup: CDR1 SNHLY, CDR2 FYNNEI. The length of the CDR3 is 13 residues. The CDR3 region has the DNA TGTGCCGGACGGGACAGTGAAGCTTATGGCTACACCTTC. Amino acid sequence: CAGRDSEAYGYTF.

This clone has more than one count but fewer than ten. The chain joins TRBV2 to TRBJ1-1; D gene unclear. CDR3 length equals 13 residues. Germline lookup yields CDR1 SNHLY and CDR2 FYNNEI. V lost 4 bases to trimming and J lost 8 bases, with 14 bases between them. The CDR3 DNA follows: TGTGCCAGCAGTGCGTTGGTGCGGGAAGAAGCTTTCTTT. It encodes CASSALVREEAFF.

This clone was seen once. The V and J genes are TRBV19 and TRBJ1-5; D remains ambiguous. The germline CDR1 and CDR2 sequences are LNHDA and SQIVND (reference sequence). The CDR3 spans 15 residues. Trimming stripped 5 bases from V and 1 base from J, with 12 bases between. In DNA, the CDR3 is TGTGCCAGTAGTCCCCGGACTAGGAGCAATCAGCCCCAGCATTTT. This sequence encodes CASSPRTRSNQPQHF.

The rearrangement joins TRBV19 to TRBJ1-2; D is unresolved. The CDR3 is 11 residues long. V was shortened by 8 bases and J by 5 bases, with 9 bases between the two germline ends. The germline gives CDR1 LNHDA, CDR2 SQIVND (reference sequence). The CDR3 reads CASREGYGYTF. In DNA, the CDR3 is TGTGCCAGTCGGGAGGGTTATGGCTACACCTTC.

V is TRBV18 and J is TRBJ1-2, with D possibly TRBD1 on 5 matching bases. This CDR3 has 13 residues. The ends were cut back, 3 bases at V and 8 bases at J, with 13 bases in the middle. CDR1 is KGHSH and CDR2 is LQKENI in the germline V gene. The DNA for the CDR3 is TGTGCCAGCTCACCTACGCGGGGGGAAGGCTACACCTTC. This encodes CASSPTRGEGYTF.

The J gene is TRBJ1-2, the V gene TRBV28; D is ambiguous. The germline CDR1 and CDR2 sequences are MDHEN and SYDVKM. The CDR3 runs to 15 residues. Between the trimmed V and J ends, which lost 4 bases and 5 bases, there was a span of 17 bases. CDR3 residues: CASSSRLGSRYGYTF. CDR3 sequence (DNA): TGTGCCAGCAGTTCCCGTTTGGGCAGTCGATATGGCTACACCTTC.